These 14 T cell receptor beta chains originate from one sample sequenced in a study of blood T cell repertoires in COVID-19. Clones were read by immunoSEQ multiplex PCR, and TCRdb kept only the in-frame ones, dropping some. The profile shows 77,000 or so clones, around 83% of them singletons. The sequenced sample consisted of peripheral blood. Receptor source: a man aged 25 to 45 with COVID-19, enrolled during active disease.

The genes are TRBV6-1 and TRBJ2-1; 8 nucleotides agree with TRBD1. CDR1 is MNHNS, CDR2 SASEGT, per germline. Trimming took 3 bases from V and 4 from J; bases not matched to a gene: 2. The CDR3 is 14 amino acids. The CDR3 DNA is TGTGCCAGCAGTGAGGGACAGGAGTACAATGAGCAGTTCTTC. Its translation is CASSEGQEYNEQFF.

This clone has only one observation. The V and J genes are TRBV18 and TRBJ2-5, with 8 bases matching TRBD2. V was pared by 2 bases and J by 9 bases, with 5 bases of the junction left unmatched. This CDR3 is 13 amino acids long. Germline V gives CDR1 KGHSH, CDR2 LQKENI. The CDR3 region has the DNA TGTGCCAGCTCACCAGCTAGCGGGCCCCCCCAGTACTTC. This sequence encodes CASSPASGPPQYF.

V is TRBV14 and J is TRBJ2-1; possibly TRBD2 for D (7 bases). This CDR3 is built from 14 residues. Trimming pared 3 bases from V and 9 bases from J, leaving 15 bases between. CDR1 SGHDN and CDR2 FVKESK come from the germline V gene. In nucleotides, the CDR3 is TGTGCCAGCAGCCATGGGGGGGCGAGGGGTGAGCAGTTCTTC. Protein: CASSHGGARGEQFF.

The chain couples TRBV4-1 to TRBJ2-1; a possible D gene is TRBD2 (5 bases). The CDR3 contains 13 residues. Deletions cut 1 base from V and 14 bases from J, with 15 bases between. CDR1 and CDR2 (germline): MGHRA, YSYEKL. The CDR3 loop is CASSQGSSSRKFF. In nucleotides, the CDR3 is TGCGCCAGCAGCCAAGGGTCTAGCTCTAGAAAGTTCTTC.

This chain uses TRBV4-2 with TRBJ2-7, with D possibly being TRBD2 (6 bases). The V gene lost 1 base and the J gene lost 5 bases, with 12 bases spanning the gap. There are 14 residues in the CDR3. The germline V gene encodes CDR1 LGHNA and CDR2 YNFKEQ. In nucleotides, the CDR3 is TGTGCCAGCAGCCAAGCGGGAGAAATCAACGAGCAGTACTTC. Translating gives CASSQAGEINEQYF.

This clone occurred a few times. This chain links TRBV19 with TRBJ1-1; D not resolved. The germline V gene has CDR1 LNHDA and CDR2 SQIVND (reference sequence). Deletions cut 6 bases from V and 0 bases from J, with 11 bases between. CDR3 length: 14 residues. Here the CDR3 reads CASRIREMNTEAFF. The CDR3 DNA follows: TGTGCCAGTAGGATAAGGGAGATGAACACTGAAGCTTTCTTT. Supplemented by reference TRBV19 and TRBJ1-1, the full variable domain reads DGGITQSPKYLFRKEGQNVTLSCEQNLNHDAMYWYRQDPGQGLRLIYYSQIVNDFQKGDIAEGYSVSREKKESFPLTVTSAQKNPTAFYLCASRIREMNTEAFFGQGTRLTVV.

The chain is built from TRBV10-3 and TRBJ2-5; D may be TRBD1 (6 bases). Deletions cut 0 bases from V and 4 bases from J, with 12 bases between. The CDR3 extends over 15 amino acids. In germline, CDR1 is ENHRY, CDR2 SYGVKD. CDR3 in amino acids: CAISESAKGVETQYF. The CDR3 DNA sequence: TGTGCCATCAGTGAGTCTGCGAAGGGGGTAGAGACCCAGTACTTC.

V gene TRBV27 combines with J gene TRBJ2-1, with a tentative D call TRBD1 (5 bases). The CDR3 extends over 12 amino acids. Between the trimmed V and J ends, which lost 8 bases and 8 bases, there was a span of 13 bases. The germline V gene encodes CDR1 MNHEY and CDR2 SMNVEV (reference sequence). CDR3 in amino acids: CASGQGGDEQFF. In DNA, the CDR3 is TGTGCCAGCGGGCAGGGTGGCGATGAGCAGTTCTTC.

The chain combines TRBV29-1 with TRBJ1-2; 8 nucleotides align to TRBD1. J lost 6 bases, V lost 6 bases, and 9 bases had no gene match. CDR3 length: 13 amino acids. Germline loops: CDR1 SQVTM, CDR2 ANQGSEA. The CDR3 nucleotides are TGCAGCGTCGTACCGGGACAGGCTAATGGCTACACCTTC. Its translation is CSVVPGQANGYTF.

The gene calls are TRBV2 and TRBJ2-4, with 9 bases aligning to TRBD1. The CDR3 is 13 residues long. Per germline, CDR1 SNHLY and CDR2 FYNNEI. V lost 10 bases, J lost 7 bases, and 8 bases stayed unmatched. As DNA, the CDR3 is TGTGCCAATTCGATTGGGACAGGGAACATTCAGTACTTC. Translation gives CANSIGTGNIQYF.

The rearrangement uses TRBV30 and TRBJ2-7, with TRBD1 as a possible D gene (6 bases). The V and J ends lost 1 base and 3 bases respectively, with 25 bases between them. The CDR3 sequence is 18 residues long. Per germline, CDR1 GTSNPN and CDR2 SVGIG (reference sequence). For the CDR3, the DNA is TGTGCCTGGAGTGCCCTTTCTGCCGGGACACGAGGGGGCTACGAGCAGTACTTC. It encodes CAWSALSAGTRGGYEQYF.

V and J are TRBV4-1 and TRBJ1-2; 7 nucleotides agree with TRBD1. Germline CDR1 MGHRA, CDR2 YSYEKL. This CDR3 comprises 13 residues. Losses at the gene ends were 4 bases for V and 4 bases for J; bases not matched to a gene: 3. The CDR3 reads CASSPRTGYGYTF. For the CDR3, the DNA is TGCGCCAGCAGCCCCCGGACAGGCTATGGCTACACCTTC.

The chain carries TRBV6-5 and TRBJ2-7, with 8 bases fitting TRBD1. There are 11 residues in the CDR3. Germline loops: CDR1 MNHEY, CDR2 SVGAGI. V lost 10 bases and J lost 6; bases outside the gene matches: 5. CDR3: CAICQGAEQYF. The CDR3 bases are TGTGCCATCTGTCAGGGGGCCGAGCAGTACTTC.

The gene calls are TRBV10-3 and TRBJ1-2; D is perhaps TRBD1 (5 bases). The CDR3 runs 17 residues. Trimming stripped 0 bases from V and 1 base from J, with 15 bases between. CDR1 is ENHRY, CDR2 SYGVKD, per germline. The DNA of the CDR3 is TGTGCCATCAGTGAGTCGAAGAGCCTGACAGATAACTATGGCTACACCTTC. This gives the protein CAISESKSLTDNYGYTF.